Ten or more counts support the clone carrying this TCR beta chain. Its antigen is unknown. This sample stems from a study of T cell repertoires in cytomegalovirus infection. About the research overall: The authors used CMV epitopes that were HLA-C-restricted (recently identified) and HLA-B-restricted (well studied). Public TCR beta signatures were indicative of both CMV infection and a matching HLA type. Overall study findings and caveats: HLA-C-restricted CMV clonotypes gave the most frequent clonotype in two of eight donors.

The CDR3 contains 15 residues. The germline V gene encodes CDR1 SGHVS and CDR2 FQNEAQ. The ends were cut back, 5 bases at V and 2 bases at J, with 15 bases in the middle. TCRdb passed the reads through MiXCR, listing each CDR3 protein once. The sample consists of 62,000 or so distinct CDR3 sequences, roughly 21% of them appearing once. The receptor's source is a human donor in good health (CMV status not recorded). Some clones in this sample may be carry-over from other donors' samples. This chain connects TRBV7-8 to TRBJ1-1, with a tentative D call TRBD1 (6 bases). This material consisted of CD8+ T cells from cultured PBMCs, taken from culture after CMV antigen stimulation. The CDR3 loop is CASSPLLGGNTEAFF. CDR3 sequence (DNA): TGTGCCAGCAGCCCACTACTAGGGGGAAACACTGAAGCTTTCTTT.